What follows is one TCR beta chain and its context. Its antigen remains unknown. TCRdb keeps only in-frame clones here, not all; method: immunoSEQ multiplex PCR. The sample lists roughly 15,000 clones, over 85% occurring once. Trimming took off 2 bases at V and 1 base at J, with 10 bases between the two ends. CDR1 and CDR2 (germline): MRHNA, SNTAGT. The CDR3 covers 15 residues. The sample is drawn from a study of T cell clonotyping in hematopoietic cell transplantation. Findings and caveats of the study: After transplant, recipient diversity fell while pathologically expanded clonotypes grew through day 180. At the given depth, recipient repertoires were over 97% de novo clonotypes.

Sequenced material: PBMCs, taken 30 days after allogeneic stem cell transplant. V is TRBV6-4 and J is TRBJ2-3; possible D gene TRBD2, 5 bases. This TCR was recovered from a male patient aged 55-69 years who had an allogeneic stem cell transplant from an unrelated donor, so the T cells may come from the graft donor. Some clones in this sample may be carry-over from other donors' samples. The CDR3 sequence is CASSDELGGTDTQYF. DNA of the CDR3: TGTGCCAGCAGTGACGAGCTCGGGGGCACAGATACGCAGTATTTT.